The 20 T cell receptor beta chains presented below share a single source sample, sequenced in a study of OX40 agonist ivuxolimab in advanced cancers. Repertoires were generated with immunoSEQ multiplex PCR, while TCRdb's copy carries only in-frame clones and drops some. The sample includes tens of thousands of clones, about 88% of them seen just once. The sample consisted of CD4+ or CD8+ T cells sorted from blood, taken in a trial of the OX40 agonist ivuxolimab. The source of these receptors is an adult with an advanced solid tumor such as melanoma, head and neck, liver or kidney cancer.

The rearrangement links TRBV2 to TRBJ1-1, with D hard to call. Looked up from germline, CDR1 is SNHLY and CDR2 is FYNNEI. Trimming stripped 3 bases from V and 3 bases from J, with 11 bases between. This CDR3 is 14 amino acids long. The CDR3 DNA reads as TGTGCCAGCAGTGAGGGGAACCCGGACACTGAAGCTTTCTTT. Encoded protein: CASSEGNPDTEAFF.

The chain employs TRBV4-3 and TRBJ1-1, with D perhaps matching TRBD1 (6 bases). Trimming took off 5 bases at V and 3 bases at J, with 16 bases between the two ends. The germline gives CDR1 LGHNA, CDR2 YSLEER. CDR3 length equals 15 residues. CDR3 amino acids: CASSSIMGAYTEAFF. As DNA, the CDR3 is TGCGCCAGCAGCTCCATCATGGGGGCGTACACTGAAGCTTTCTTT.

The V call is TRBV5-4, the J call TRBJ2-3; D possibly corresponds to TRBD2 (6 bases). The germline V gene has CDR1 SGHNT and CDR2 YYREEE (reference sequence). V lost 3 bases and J lost 3, with 14 bases in between. CDR3 length equals 15 residues. CDR3 region: CASSYGAGRTDTQYF. Here the CDR3 DNA reads TGTGCCAGCAGCTATGGCGCGGGGCGAACAGATACGCAGTATTTT.

This sequence joins TRBV5-8 and TRBJ2-7; 7 positions match TRBD2. Germline V lookup: CDR1 SGHTS, CDR2 YDEGEE. Trimming cost V 3 bases and J 3 bases; bases outside gene matches: 12. The CDR3 is 16 residues long. The CDR3 protein is CASSSTSVAGDYEQYF. The DNA of the CDR3 is TGTGCCAGCAGCTCGACGTCGGTGGCGGGGGACTACGAGCAGTACTTC. Looking up the rest from reference TRBV5-8 and TRBJ2-7 gives the full variable domain: EAGVTQSPTHLIKTRGQQATLRCSPISGHTSVYWYQQALGLGLQFLLWYDEGEERNRGNFPPRFSGRQFPNYSSELNVNALELEDSALYLCASSSTSVAGDYEQYFGPGTRLTVT.

The CDR3 nucleotides are TGTGCCAGCAGCTCTATCCCCGGGGGATTCTACGAGCAGTACTTC. Translating it yields CASSSIPGGFYEQYF. V and J are TRBV6-5 and TRBJ2-7, with D tentatively TRBD2 (6 bases). Deletions cut 6 bases from V and 3 bases from J, with 18 bases between. CDR3 length equals 15 residues. Germline V gene data show CDR1 as MNHEY and CDR2 as SVGAGI.

This clone showed up just a few times. The J gene is TRBJ1-1, the V gene TRBV7-9; D is possibly TRBD1 (5 bases). Germline V gives CDR1 SEHNR, CDR2 FQNEAQ (reference sequence). V lost 5 bases, J lost 5 bases, and 12 bases lay in between. CDR3 length: 13 amino acids. CDR3 DNA sequence: TGTGCCAGCAGCCAGACCGGGGGGACTGAAGCTTTCTTT. This translates into CASSQTGGTEAFF.

The chain links TRBV5-8 to TRBJ2-2; D is unresolved. V lost 1 base to trimming and J lost 2 bases, with 0 bases between them. This CDR3 is 12 amino acids long. Germline V gives CDR1 SGHTS, CDR2 YDEGEE. The CDR3 DNA reads as TGTGCCAGCAGCTTGAACACCGGGGAGCTGTTTTTT. Translating it yields CASSLNTGELFF. Full variable domain (rest looked up from reference TRBV5-8 and TRBJ2-2): EAGVTQSPTHLIKTRGQQATLRCSPISGHTSVYWYQQALGLGLQFLLWYDEGEERNRGNFPPRFSGRQFPNYSSELNVNALELEDSALYLCASSLNTGELFFGEGSRLTVL.

The chain is built from TRBV30 and TRBJ1-3, with D hard to call. Germline V lookup: CDR1 GTSNPN, CDR2 SVGIG (reference sequence). This CDR3 spans 13 amino acids. V lost 4 bases and J 4 bases, leaving 11 bases between the germline ends. The CDR3 nucleotides read TGTGCCTGGAAGGTCGCACACGGAAACACCATATATTTT. This sequence encodes CAWKVAHGNTIYF.

This sequence joins TRBV18 and TRBJ1-2, with TRBD1 identical over 7 bases. From germline, CDR1 is KGHSH and CDR2 LQKENI. J lost 0 bases, V lost 4 bases, and 2 bases had no gene match. The CDR3 has 14 amino acids. Here the CDR3 reads CASSQGASNYGYTF. Written as DNA, the CDR3 is TGTGCCAGCTCACAGGGGGCCTCTAACTATGGCTACACCTTC.

V is TRBV11-2 and J is TRBJ2-5; possible D gene TRBD1, 6 bases. CDR3 length equals 16 residues. V dropped 3 bases and J dropped 2 bases, with 16 bases sitting between them. Per germline, CDR1 SGHAT and CDR2 FQNNGV. The CDR3 region is CASSLGPGQKQETQYF. CDR3 bases: TGTGCCAGCAGCTTGGGACCGGGACAAAAACAAGAGACCCAGTACTTC.

This rearrangement joins TRBV7-7 to TRBJ2-2; 10 bases are shared with TRBD2. The ends lost 5 bases at V and 2 bases at J; junction bases unmatched: 5. Germline CDR1 is SSHAT and CDR2 is FNYEAQ (reference sequence). This CDR3 comprises 16 residues. In DNA form, the CDR3 reads TGTGCCAGCAGCATTAGCGGGGGGACAAACACCGGGGAGCTGTTTTTT. Amino acids: CASSISGGTNTGELFF. Drawing the rest from reference TRBV7-7 and TRBJ2-2, the complete variable domain is GAGVSQSPRYKVTKRGQDVTLRCDPISSHATLYWYQQALGQGPEFLTYFNYEAQPDKSGLPSDRFSAERPEGSISTLTIQRTEQRDSAMYRCASSISGGTNTGELFFGEGSRLTVL.

This clone was seen a single time. This CDR3 reads CASSKTGGNEAFF. CDR3 nucleotide sequence: TGTGCCAGCAGTAAGACAGGGGGCAATGAAGCTTTCTTT. The chain has TRBV6-5 and TRBJ1-1; 10 nucleotides line up with TRBD1. Germline assignment: CDR1 MNHEY and CDR2 SVGAGI. This CDR3 contains 13 residues. The V and J ends lost 5 bases and 7 bases, in that order; junction bases with no gene match: 4.

The chain recombines TRBV19 with TRBJ2-6; no reliable D call. The length of the CDR3 is 17 residues. The germline V gene encodes CDR1 LNHDA and CDR2 SQIVND (reference sequence). Between the trimmed V and J ends, which lost 1 base and 0 bases, there was a span of 10 bases. The CDR3 DNA reads TGTGCCAGTAGTATAGGGGTTCACCGCTCTGGGGCCAACGTCCTGACTTTC. Translated, it gives CASSIGVHRSGANVLTF.

The rearrangement links TRBV27 to TRBJ1-2, with D maybe TRBD1 (6 bases). CDR1 is MNHEY, CDR2 SMNVEV, per germline (reference sequence). Trimming took 3 bases from V and 7 from J, leaving 18 bases between them. The CDR3 runs to 15 residues. CDR3 bases: TGTGCCAGCAGTTTTTCCGCACAGGGCAGTAGTGGCTACACCTTC. This codes for CASSFSAQGSSGYTF.

The chain links TRBV5-1 to TRBJ1-3; D is possibly TRBD1 (5 bases). V lost 4 bases and J lost 4, with 9 bases in between. From germline, CDR1 is SGHRS and CDR2 YFSETQ. The CDR3 is 13 residues long. CDR3 amino acids: CASSSDSGNTIYF. CDR3 DNA sequence: TGCGCCAGCAGCAGTGACAGCGGAAACACCATATATTTT.

V usage is TRBV19 and J usage is TRBJ2-2, with 7 nucleotides matching TRBD1. Germline V gene sequence: CDR1 LNHDA, CDR2 SQIVND (reference sequence). The CDR3 has 16 amino acids. The V and J ends lost 4 bases and 2 bases, in that order; junction bases with no gene match: 7. The CDR3 DNA reads as TGTGCCAGTAGTACGCGAACAGGGGCCAACACCGGGGAGCTGTTTTTT. It is translated as CASSTRTGANTGELFF. The full variable domain, completed using reference TRBV19 and TRBJ2-2, is DGGITQSPKYLFRKEGQNVTLSCEQNLNHDAMYWYRQDPGQGLRLIYYSQIVNDFQKGDIAEGYSVSREKKESFPLTVTSAQKNPTAFYLCASSTRTGANTGELFFGEGSRLTVL.

The chain employs TRBV11-2 and TRBJ2-7; 10 bases align to TRBD1. There are 16 residues in the CDR3. Germline trimming cut 5 bases from V and 3 bases from J; bases unmatched to any gene: 10. CDR1 SGHAT and CDR2 FQNNGV come from the germline V gene. Here the CDR3 reads CASSPRTGGFDYEQYV. CDR3 DNA sequence: TGTGCCAGCAGCCCCCGGACAGGGGGATTTGACTACGAGCAGTACGTC.

This chain joins TRBV27 and TRBJ1-1; a possible D gene is TRBD1 (6 bases). Germline V gene data show CDR1 as MNHEY and CDR2 as SMNVEV (reference sequence). The CDR3 runs 14 residues. The ends were cut back, 5 bases at V and 6 bases at J, with 16 bases in the middle. The CDR3 reads CASSRRGAPAEAFF. CDR3 coding DNA: TGTGCCAGCAGTAGACGGGGGGCGCCGGCTGAAGCTTTCTTT.

This chain links TRBV5-6 with TRBJ1-3; D uncertain. Germline values: CDR1 SGHDT, CDR2 YYEEEE. There are 14 residues in the CDR3. V was clipped by 2 bases and J by 0 bases, with 6 bases between them. CDR3 DNA: TGTGCCAGCAGCTTTGTACCCTCTGGAAACACCATATATTTT. Translation: CASSFVPSGNTIYF. The entire variable domain, with the rest obtained from reference TRBV5-6 and TRBJ1-3, is as follows: DAGVTQSPTHLIKTRGQQVTLRCSPKSGHDTVSWYQQALGQGPQFIFQYYEEEERQRGNFPDRFSGHQFPNYSSELNVNALLLGDSALYLCASSFVPSGNTIYFGEGSWLTVV.

The genes are TRBV5-1 and TRBJ2-3, with a weak D call TRBD1 (6 bases). Trimming removed 0 bases at V and 1 base at J, with 9 bases between. Germline assignment: CDR1 SGHRS and CDR2 YFSETQ. This CDR3 region has 15 residues. Here the CDR3 DNA reads TGCGCCAGCAGCTTGGCTCCAGGGGGCACAGATACGCAGTATTTT. As protein: CASSLAPGGTDTQYF.